This entry describes one T cell receptor beta chain. The antigen this receptor binds is unknown. Nothing much larger sits one base from this clone, and base qualities are not available. Sample time point, as interpreted from the label and publication: pre-treatment sample, taken before nivolumab and TIL therapy. The baseline tumor samples, taken from the same resection that was used to grow TIL, were excised metastases, most often pleural nodules or supraclavicular lymph nodes. Before any PD-1/PD-L1 blockade was given, tumors were harvested, nivolumab was then administered, and patients who progressed went on to receive lymphodepletion, an infusion of expanded TIL, and IL-2. A phase I trial run at two centers enrolled adults with stage 4 NSCLC between October 2017 and January 2020. Samples were obtained from a single-arm, open-label phase I trial in which tumor-infiltrating lymphocyte therapy with nivolumab was evaluated in advanced non-small cell lung cancer. Parts of each resected tumor were snap-frozen in liquid nitrogen and kept at -80 degrees C. Tumor regions of interest were selected on H&E sections using laser-capture macrodissection, ground into around 16 mg aliquots, and extracted using Qiagen Allprep kits.

The germline V gene gives CDR1 as MDHEN and CDR2 as SYDVKM. Including the terminal cysteine and phenylalanine, the CDR3 comprises 16 residues. CDR3 DNA is the only sequence kept; it has 48 bases, read in frame from the first base. The data were taken from a study of TIL therapy for anti-PD-1-resistant metastatic lung cancer (dated by TCRdb to about 2021). Turning to the overall study: Enrolled patients had a median age of around 58 years (range 38-75) and a median tumor PD-L1 proportion score of around 6%. The cohort was composed predominantly of lung adenocarcinoma, with several EGFR-mutant and two ALK-rearranged tumors included, and half of patients were identified as current or former smokers. A median non-synonymous tumor mutation burden of approximately 1.4 mutations per megabase was determined across the cohort by whole-exome sequencing. Tumor and peripheral blood T cell receptor beta sequencing was used to track clonotypes across tumor, expanded TIL product and serial blood samples. General findings and caveats noted by the study authors: The study protocol defined all tumor marker inferences as exploratory. Compared with baseline intratumoral T cells, expanded TIL cultures were more clonal and less diverse (median clonality 6% vs 31%, p < 0.0001). Because the cohort was highly selected, with more treatment-naive, never-smoker and oncogene-addicted patients than is typical, generalizability is limited. Clonal turnover during TIL culture was high, and many clones enriched in the product were not detected in the baseline tumor, suggesting clonal contraction rather than faithful expansion.

The immunoSEQ v3 hsTCRB kit was used to amplify TCR beta CDR3 regions from genomic DNA through bias-controlled multiplex PCR. The TCR libraries were sequenced on an Illumina NextSeq 500 to approximately 2 million read pairs for survey level or about 4.5-6 million read pairs for deep level. The published analysis was carried out like this. The immunoSEQ Analyzer software assigned V, D and J genes, filtered out non-productive sequences, and reported clonality. Repertoires were compared by productive Simpson clonality and by the Morisita overlap index of productive TRB rearrangements between infused TIL and blood. This is the immuneACCESS table as TCRdb keeps it, with only in-frame sequences that have V and J called. A part of the clones is gone; compared with another copy, unresolved V genes explain less than half, and the rest is unexplained. V and J calls plus clone size are reproduced from that table; the DNA served to infer D and trimming. This sample lists roughly 50,000 clones; 65% to 80% were detected once. Roughly 5.6% of the sample rests with the top ten.

This clonotype was sampled from a person aged 30 to 80 with non-small cell lung cancer. The V and J genes are TRBV28 and TRBJ1-5, and perhaps TRBD1 as D gene, on 5 matching bases. This sample comprised tumor tissue, obtained at baseline. The CDR3 amino acid sequence is: CVTQPQGTNLVQPQHF. In nucleotide form, the sequence is TGTGTAACACAGCCCCAAGGGACGAACTTAGTCCAGCCCCAGCATTTT.